This T cell receptor (beta chain) emerged from a study of graft-versus-host responses after intestinal transplantation. TCRdb's copy holds only in-frame clones and misses some; the assay was immunoSEQ multiplex PCR. The table includes 8,000 to 9,500 clones, less than 40% detected once. This clone has only a few counts. This CDR3 has 14 residues. V was trimmed by 0 bases and J by 5 bases, leaving 7 bases between them. Germline CDR1 is SGHVS and CDR2 is FNYEAQ. Responders (roughly 200,000, CFSE-labeled) met roughly 200,000 stimulators that were irradiated and violet-dye-labeled. Sequencing used alloreactive CD8+ T cells from a mixed lymphocyte reaction culture, obtained before intestinal transplant. The subset denotes: CFSE-low proliferating T cells sorted from roughly 6-day pre-transplant mixed lymphocyte reaction (GvH or HvG direction). The V call is TRBV7-6, the J call TRBJ2-2; no reliable D call. The clonotype was recovered from a human patient who received an intestinal transplant. The CDR3 reads CASSLAGRTGELFF. CDR3 coding DNA: TGTGCCAGCAGCTTAGCGGGCAGGACCGGGGAGCTGTTTTTT.